A selection of T cell receptor beta chains follows, all from one sample in a study of T cell repertoires in cytomegalovirus infection. TCRdb reanalysed the reads using MiXCR and keeps one entry per CDR3 protein. Altogether approximately 1,000,000 distinct CDR3 sequences are present, roughly 30% being singletons, with the ten largest covering roughly an eighth. These TCRs' antigens remain unknown. Sequenced material: cultured CD8+ T cells from PBMCs, taken from culture after CMV antigen stimulation. These receptors all stem from a human donor in good health (CMV status not recorded). Some clones in this sample may be carry-over from other donors' samples. Each CDR3 is given with its conserved first and last residue. The D gene is left open where the match is weak. Some rows have no size entry. The others give once, few or many, or a class for an expanded clone.

d_call	clone_size	j_call	v_call	cdr3_nt	cdr3_aa
NA	few	TRBJ1-5	TRBV20-1	TGCAGTGCTAGAGCTTTCGACAGGTATAGCAATCAGCCCCAGCATTTT	CSARAFDRYSNQPQHF
NA	NA	TRBJ2-3	TRBV9	TGTGCCAGCAGCGTAGGAGGGGCTCTCACAGATACGCAGTATTTT	CASSVGGALTDTQYF
TRBD2	NA	TRBJ2-5	TRBV2	TGTGCCAGCAGTGAAGGGCTAGCGGGGAAATGGGCCCAGTACTTC	CASSEGLAGKWAQYF
NA	NA	TRBJ1-1	TRBV23-1	TGCGCCAGCAGTCAGACACAGGGCCGGTGGAACACTGAAGCTTTCTTT	CASSQTQGRWNTEAFF
NA	few	TRBJ2-7	TRBV19	TGTGCCATCGAGCGACACTCGAGTATCTACGAGCAGTACTTC	CAIERHSSIYEQYF
TRBD2	NA	TRBJ2-2	TRBV6-1	TGTGCCAGCAGTGAAGGACTAGCGGGGGTGAACACCGGGGAGCTGTTTTTT	CASSEGLAGVNTGELFF
NA	NA	TRBJ1-2	TRBV9	TGTGCCAGCAGCGATTGGACAGACTATGGCTACACCTTC	CASSDWTDYGYTF
NA	NA	TRBJ2-1	TRBV6-2/TRBV6-3	TGTACCAGCAGTTACCCCACGATCAGGAGCATCAATGAGCAGTTCTTC	CTSSYPTIRSINEQFF
NA	many	TRBJ2-7	TRBV7-2	TGTGCCAGCAGCCCGGACAGCCGCTACGAGCAGTACTTC	CASSPDSRYEQYF
NA	few	TRBJ2-7	TRBV7-9	TGTGCCAGCAGCTCAACAGAGGGGAAAACGGGGCCCCACCGTAAGGGCCCAAGCTCCTACGAGCAGTACTTC	CASSSTEGKTGPHRKGPSSYEQYF
NA	many	TRBJ1-5	TRBV7-9	TGTGCCAGCAGCCCAGTAGCGGGGGGTGGACAGCCCCAGCATTTT	CASSPVAGGGQPQHF
NA	few	TRBJ2-7	TRBV19	TGTGCCAGTAGTATAGTGGCAGAAGAAGACTACGAGCAGTACTTC	CASSIVAEEDYEQYF
NA	few	TRBJ2-2	TRBV6-6	TGTGCCAGCAGTACATACAGGGTAACCACCGGGGAGCTGTTTTTT	CASSTYRVTTGELFF
NA	NA	TRBJ2-1	TRBV27	TGTGCCAGCAGTCGAACGGTTACTAATAAGCAGTTCTTC	CASSRTVTNKQFF
TRBD1	NA	TRBJ2-2	TRBV15	TGTGCCACCAGCAGCCGGGACAGGGACACCGGGGAGCTGTTTTTT	CATSSRDRDTGELFF
NA	NA	TRBJ2-6	TRBV7-9	TGTGCCAGCAGTCCCCTGAGACGACTCTCTGGGGCCAACGTCCTGACTTTC	CASSPLRRLSGANVLTF
NA	NA	TRBJ1-5	TRBV18	TGTGCCAGCTCCCCAACACCCCTGGACCGGGGCAATCAGCCCCAGCATTTT	CASSPTPLDRGNQPQHF
TRBD1	few	TRBJ2-7	TRBV4-1	TGCGCCAGCCGTCCGGGGACAGGCTCCTACGAGCAGTACTTC	CASRPGTGSYEQYF
NA	NA	TRBJ2-1	TRBV27	TGTGCCAGCAGTCTTCCGGACTCAGTCAGGGATGAGCAGTTCTTC	CASSLPDSVRDEQFF
TRBD1	NA	TRBJ2-5	TRBV12-3/TRBV12-4	TGTGCCAGCACCCGGGACAGGGACCAAGAGACCCAGTACTTC	CASTRDRDQETQYF
NA	few	TRBJ1-1	TRBV6-2/TRBV6-3	TGTGCCAGCAGTTACGTGGGGTACACTGAAGCTTTCTTT	CASSYVGYTEAFF
TRBD1	many	TRBJ1-2	TRBV29-1	TGCAGCGGGGGACAGGGGACCCCCTATGGCTACACCTTC	CSGGQGTPYGYTF
NA	NA	TRBJ1-2	TRBV6-5	TGTGCCAGCAGTTACTTGATCATAGGAGGGCTGGCCTATGGCTACACCTTC	CASSYLIIGGLAYGYTF
NA	NA	TRBJ2-3	TRBV6-1	TGTGCCAGCAGTGAAAAAGTATACAGGGGCACAGATACGCAGTATTTT	CASSEKVYRGTDTQYF
NA	NA	TRBJ2-3	TRBV5-8	TGTGCCAGCAGGCTATCGGGGGTACGCACAGATACGCAGTATTTT	CASRLSGVRTDTQYF
NA	NA	TRBJ2-7	TRBV2	TGTGCCAGCAGACGAAGGGGGGGATCCTACGAGCAGTACTTC	CASRRRGGSYEQYF
TRBD2	many	TRBJ2-1	TRBV7-8	TGTGCCAGCAGCTTAGCGAGGCGGGGGGCATACAATGAGCAGTTCTTC	CASSLARRGAYNEQFF